These 4 T cell receptor beta chains share one sample of origin, sequenced in a study of OX40 agonist ivuxolimab in advanced cancers. Libraries were made using the immunoSEQ multiplex PCR assay. Sourced from immuneACCESS, this table was stored by TCRdb with only in-frame sequences that have V and J called. A share of the clones is absent; for the studies checked, an unresolved V gene accounts for under half, and the remainder has no known explanation. The sample contains about 120,000 clones, 85% to 90% of them found a single time. More than 0.45% of the sample belongs to the ten largest clones. The material sequenced was CD4+ or CD8+ T cells sorted from blood, taken in a trial of the OX40 agonist ivuxolimab. The receptors were sampled from an adult with an advanced solid tumor such as melanoma, head and neck, liver or kidney cancer.

The chain links TRBV6-6 to TRBJ2-2; 7 nucleotides line up with TRBD2. V trimming: 5 bases; J trimming: 6 bases; junction bases outside the gene matches: 12. There are 16 residues in the CDR3. Germline loops: CDR1 MNHNY, CDR2 SVGAGI (reference sequence). The CDR3 reads CASSPSGAQKAGELFF. The CDR3 DNA reads TGTGCCAGCAGTCCGAGCGGGGCCCAGAAGGCCGGGGAGCTGTTTTTT.

V and J are TRBV2 and TRBJ2-7, with TRBD1 identical over 7 bases. CDR3 size: 14 residues. Germline CDR1 is SNHLY and CDR2 is FYNNEI. V was clipped by 4 bases and J by 1 base; unmatched bases: 4. The CDR3 nucleotides read TGTGCCAGCAGTGCCGGACAGGTATCCTACGAGCAGTACTTC. Protein product: CASSAGQVSYEQYF.

DNA for the CDR3: TGTGCCAGCAGCATCCAGGGCTGGGGCTACACCTTC. Protein product: CASSIQGWGYTF. This chain links TRBV28 with TRBJ1-2, with a weak D call TRBD1 (5 bases). The germline V and J ends were trimmed by 6 bases and 8 bases, with 13 bases remaining between them. The CDR3 is 12 residues long. Germline V CDR1 and CDR2: MDHEN, SYDVKM.

This chain connects TRBV5-5 to TRBJ2-3, with no clear D. Trimming took 0 bases from V and 2 from J, leaving 10 bases between them. The V gene's germline CDR1 is SGHKS and CDR2 YYEKEE (reference sequence). This CDR3 contains 15 residues. The chain's CDR3 is CASSLGVGITDTQYF. As DNA, the CDR3 is TGTGCCAGCAGCTTGGGAGTTGGAATCACAGATACGCAGTATTTT.